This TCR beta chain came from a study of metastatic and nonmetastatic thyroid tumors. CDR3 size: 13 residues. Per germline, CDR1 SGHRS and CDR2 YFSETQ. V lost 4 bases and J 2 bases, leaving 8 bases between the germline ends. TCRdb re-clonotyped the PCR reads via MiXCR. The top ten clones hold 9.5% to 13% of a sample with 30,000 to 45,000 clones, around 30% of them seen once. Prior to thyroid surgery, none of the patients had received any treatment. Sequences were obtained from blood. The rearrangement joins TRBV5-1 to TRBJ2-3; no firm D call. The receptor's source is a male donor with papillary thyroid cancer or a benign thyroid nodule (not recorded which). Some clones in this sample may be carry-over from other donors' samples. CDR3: CASSATHTDTQYF. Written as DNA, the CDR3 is TGCGCCAGCAGCGCGACCCACACAGATACGCAGTATTTT.